The T cell receptor beta chain described here comes from a study of T-cell reconstitution after alpha-beta-depleted transplantation in children. Study-wide results and limits: Newly made T cells mostly supplied T-cell counts and diversity one year after transplant. By about two months after transplant, alpha-beta T cells reportedly arose from several hundred graft clones that had expanded. The origin of high day-60 TCRbeta diversity in some patients lay in surviving recipient T cells and thymic progenitors.

A library of TCRbeta sequences, prepared with unique molecular identifiers, was generated. TCRdb processed the PCR reads anew with MiXCR; each CDR3 protein has one entry. The sample holds roughly 400,000 distinct CDR3 sequences, around two fifths seen once. A word on this clonotype: What it recognizes is unknown.

V dropped 3 bases and J dropped 7; count of bases not matched to a gene: 4. Germline V gene sequence: CDR1 LNHDA, CDR2 SQIVND (reference sequence). The CDR3 is 14 amino acids. The genes are TRBV19 and TRBJ1-5; 9 nucleotides line up with TRBD1. Sample: PBMCs, taken before TCRalphabeta/CD19-depleted stem cell transplant. The source of this sequence is a girl under 10 years old with aplastic anemia, due to receive a stem cell transplant. This CDR3 reads CASSITGGSQPQHF. CDR3 bases: TGTGCCAGTAGTATTACAGGGGGCAGCCAGCCCCAGCATTTT.